This T cell receptor (beta chain) was sequenced for a study of cytomegalovirus exposure and HLA in healthy donors. About the study: Within the Caucasian-associated ancestry cluster were 81% of the 300 to 450 genotyped donors.

With regard to this clone: Antigen specificity is unknown.

Overall study findings and caveats: The investigators catalogued 150 to 200 TCR beta chains as cytomegalovirus-associated. Later analysis identified a missense DCLRE1C variant that was linked to TCR beta V- and J-gene trimming.

The CDR3 is made up of 13 amino acids. Trimming took 2 bases from V and 12 from J, leaving 16 bases between them. Looked up from germline, CDR1 is SGHTA and CDR2 is FQGNSA. 60 Vbeta and 13 Jbeta primers were used in PCR. Assay: immunoSEQ multiplex PCR; the TCRdb copy retains only in-frame clones and omits some. The sample lists about 160,000 clones, 75% to 90% occurring once. The source material was PBMCs. The rearrangement joins TRBV7-2 to TRBJ1-2; a weak D match, TRBD1 (6 bases). This TCR was sampled from a man aged 50 to 59 in good health and CMV-seropositive. CDR3 bases: TGTGCCAGCAGCTTAATGGGGCAGGGGTCGAACACCTTC. It translates to CASSLMGQGSNTF.